The rows below give T cell receptor beta chains drawn from one sample of a study of graft-versus-host responses after intestinal transplantation. The method was immunoSEQ multiplex PCR; TCRdb's version includes in-frame clones alone and lacks a portion of them. The table includes approximately 68,000 clones, around 87% detected once. These receptors lack a known antigen. The specimen was unstimulated CD8+ T cells sorted from spleen or lymph node cells, collected before transplant. These receptors all come from a human donor who was the organ donor for an intestinal transplant. Each CDR3 is given with its conserved first and last residue. The D gene is left open where the match is weak. Expanded clones get a size class; other rows say once, few or many, or leave the size out.

d_call: NA; clone_size: NA; j_call: TRBJ1-5; v_call: TRBV11-2; cdr3_aa: CASSLSGDSNQPQHF; cdr3_nt: TGTGCCAGCAGCTTATCAGGGGATAGCAATCAGCCCCAGCATTTT
d_call: NA; clone_size: NA; j_call: TRBJ2-2; v_call: TRBV6-5; cdr3_aa: CASSPPLDYTGELFF; cdr3_nt: TGTGCCAGCAGCCCGCCATTAGACTACACCGGGGAGCTGTTTTTT
d_call: NA; clone_size: NA; j_call: TRBJ2-2; v_call: TRBV2; cdr3_aa: CASSELTGELFF; cdr3_nt: TGTGCCAGCAGTGAATTAACCGGGGAGCTGTTTTTT
d_call: NA; clone_size: NA; j_call: TRBJ1-1; v_call: TRBV4-3; cdr3_aa: CASSQTPRWNTEAFF; cdr3_nt: TGCGCCAGCAGCCAAACCCCTAGGTGGAACACTGAAGCTTTCTTT
d_call: TRBD1; clone_size: NA; j_call: TRBJ1-1; v_call: TRBV7-9; cdr3_aa: CASTQGGLNTEAFF; cdr3_nt: TGTGCCAGCACACAGGGGGGATTGAACACTGAAGCTTTCTTT
d_call: NA; clone_size: NA; j_call: TRBJ2-2; v_call: TRBV6-1; cdr3_aa: CASSEDSSTGELFF; cdr3_nt: TGTGCCAGCAGTGAAGACAGTTCGACCGGGGAGCTGTTTTTT
d_call: NA; clone_size: NA; j_call: TRBJ1-1; v_call: TRBV4-1; cdr3_aa: CASSQELVNTEAFF; cdr3_nt: TGCGCCAGCAGCCAAGAGTTAGTGAACACTGAAGCTTTCTTT
d_call: NA; clone_size: NA; j_call: TRBJ2-5; v_call: TRBV6-5; cdr3_aa: CASSYGPAETQYF; cdr3_nt: TGTGCCAGCAGTTACGGGCCGGCGGAGACCCAGTACTTC
d_call: TRBD2; clone_size: NA; j_call: TRBJ2-5; v_call: TRBV5-3; cdr3_aa: CARSLAVGASGDQETQYF; cdr3_nt: TGTGCCAGAAGCTTGGCGGTCGGGGCTAGCGGGGACCAAGAGACCCAGTACTTC
d_call: TRBD1; clone_size: NA; j_call: TRBJ1-6; v_call: TRBV11-2; cdr3_aa: CASSLAGTGQNSPLHF; cdr3_nt: TGTGCCAGCAGCTTGGCCGGGACAGGCCAAAATTCACCCCTCCACTTT
d_call: TRBD1; clone_size: NA; j_call: TRBJ1-6; v_call: TRBV28; cdr3_aa: CASRTGGPSPLHF; cdr3_nt: TGTGCCAGCAGAACAGGGGGCCCTTCACCCCTCCACTTT
d_call: NA; clone_size: NA; j_call: TRBJ2-2; v_call: TRBV5-1; cdr3_aa: CASSQSDRRLDNTGELFF; cdr3_nt: TGCGCCAGCAGCCAATCGGACAGACGATTAGACAACACCGGGGAGCTGTTTTTT
d_call: TRBD2; clone_size: NA; j_call: TRBJ2-5; v_call: TRBV7-9; cdr3_aa: CASSLATSGGQETQYF; cdr3_nt: TGTGCCAGCAGCTTAGCTACTAGCGGGGGGCAAGAGACCCAGTACTTC
d_call: NA; clone_size: NA; j_call: TRBJ1-1; v_call: TRBV5-4; cdr3_aa: CASSFRGGGAEAFF; cdr3_nt: TGTGCCAGCAGCTTTAGGGGGGGCGGGGCAGAAGCTTTCTTT
d_call: TRBD2; clone_size: NA; j_call: TRBJ2-1; v_call: TRBV4-3; cdr3_aa: CASSQEWGAGGHFSEQFF; cdr3_nt: TGCGCCAGCAGCCAAGAATGGGGAGCGGGGGGGCACTTTAGTGAGCAGTTCTTC
d_call: TRBD1; clone_size: once; j_call: TRBJ1-2; v_call: TRBV18; cdr3_aa: CASSPPTGTASYGYTF; cdr3_nt: TGTGCCAGCTCACCGCCGACCGGGACAGCCTCCTATGGCTACACCTTC
d_call: NA; clone_size: NA; j_call: TRBJ1-1; v_call: TRBV14; cdr3_aa: CASSRSGEAFF; cdr3_nt: TGTGCCAGCAGCCGGTCGGGTGAAGCTTTCTTT
d_call: NA; clone_size: NA; j_call: TRBJ1-4; v_call: TRBV10-1; cdr3_aa: CASRDSSNEKLFF; cdr3_nt: TGCGCCAGCCGCGACAGTTCTAATGAAAAACTGTTTTTT
d_call: TRBD1; clone_size: NA; j_call: TRBJ1-2; v_call: TRBV30; cdr3_aa: CACTSIDRVGYRYTF; cdr3_nt: TGTGCCTGCACCTCAATAGACAGGGTTGGGTATCGCTACACCTTC
d_call: NA; clone_size: NA; j_call: TRBJ2-3; v_call: TRBV19; cdr3_aa: CASSIYTAGYNTDTQYF; cdr3_nt: TGTGCCAGTAGTATTTACACGGCGGGATATAACACAGATACGCAGTATTTT
d_call: NA; clone_size: NA; j_call: TRBJ2-1; v_call: TRBV6-5; cdr3_aa: CASSNGYYNEQFF; cdr3_nt: TGTGCCAGCAGTAACGGGTATTACAATGAGCAGTTCTTC
d_call: TRBD1; clone_size: once; j_call: TRBJ2-1; v_call: TRBV6-1; cdr3_aa: CASSMGQGFNEQFF; cdr3_nt: TGTGCCAGCAGCATGGGACAGGGGTTCAATGAGCAGTTCTTC
d_call: TRBD1; clone_size: NA; j_call: TRBJ1-6; v_call: TRBV7-9; cdr3_aa: CASSRSDRAWSYNSPLHF; cdr3_nt: TGTGCCAGCAGCCGTTCGGACAGGGCTTGGTCCTATAATTCACCCCTCCACTTT
d_call: NA; clone_size: NA; j_call: TRBJ2-3; v_call: TRBV29-1; cdr3_aa: CSVEKQNTDTQYF; cdr3_nt: TGCAGCGTTGAAAAGCAAAACACAGATACGCAGTATTTT
d_call: NA; clone_size: NA; j_call: TRBJ2-3; v_call: TRBV25-1; cdr3_aa: CASSVPGTIHYDTQYF; cdr3_nt: TGTGCCAGCAGTGTCCCCGGGACAATCCACTACGATACGCAGTATTTT
d_call: NA; clone_size: NA; j_call: TRBJ1-2; v_call: TRBV28; cdr3_aa: CASSLSGAYGYTF; cdr3_nt: TGTGCCAGCAGTTTATCTGGGGCCTATGGCTACACCTTC
d_call: TRBD2; clone_size: NA; j_call: TRBJ2-6; v_call: TRBV4-3; cdr3_aa: CASSRDSGGFWNVLTF; cdr3_nt: TGCGCCAGCAGCCGGGATTCCGGGGGGTTTTGGAACGTCCTGACTTTC
d_call: NA; clone_size: NA; j_call: TRBJ1-5; v_call: TRBV27; cdr3_aa: CASSSNFVQRVNQPQHF; cdr3_nt: TGTGCCAGCAGTTCGAATTTCGTACAGCGGGTGAATCAGCCCCAGCATTTT
d_call: TRBD1; clone_size: once; j_call: TRBJ1-1; v_call: TRBV6-6; cdr3_aa: CASSLGQGYTEAFF; cdr3_nt: TGTGCCAGCAGTTTGGGACAGGGGTACACTGAAGCTTTCTTT
d_call: TRBD1; clone_size: NA; j_call: TRBJ2-3; v_call: TRBV7-2; cdr3_aa: CASSFETGANTDTQYF; cdr3_nt: TGTGCCAGCAGCTTTGAGACAGGGGCGAACACAGATACGCAGTATTTT
d_call: TRBD1; clone_size: NA; j_call: TRBJ1-2; v_call: TRBV30; cdr3_aa: CAWTVGQALYGYTF; cdr3_nt: TGTGCCTGGACCGTGGGACAGGCCCTCTATGGCTACACCTTC
d_call: TRBD1; clone_size: once; j_call: TRBJ2-2; v_call: TRBV2; cdr3_aa: CASSEAGTEYTGELFF; cdr3_nt: TGTGCCAGCAGTGAAGCCGGGACAGAGTACACCGGGGAGCTGTTTTTT
d_call: NA; clone_size: once; j_call: TRBJ2-3; v_call: TRBV7-2; cdr3_aa: CASSLVLGGTDTQYF; cdr3_nt: TGTGCCAGCAGCTTAGTTTTAGGAGGCACAGATACGCAGTATTTT
d_call: NA; clone_size: NA; j_call: TRBJ2-1; v_call: TRBV27; cdr3_aa: CASGSPLADEQFF; cdr3_nt: TGTGCCAGCGGCTCCCCACTAGCAGATGAGCAGTTCTTC
d_call: NA; clone_size: NA; j_call: TRBJ2-3; v_call: TRBV6-4; cdr3_aa: CASSDSAGSTDTQYF; cdr3_nt: TGTGCCAGCAGTGACTCTGCGGGGAGCACAGATACGCAGTATTTT
d_call: NA; clone_size: NA; j_call: TRBJ1-6; v_call: TRBV6-5; cdr3_aa: CASSSDLGNSPLHF; cdr3_nt: TGTGCCAGCAGTTCGGACTTGGGGAATTCACCCCTCCACTTT
d_call: TRBD2; clone_size: NA; j_call: TRBJ2-1; v_call: TRBV30; cdr3_aa: CAWKAGGYNEQFF; cdr3_nt: TGTGCCTGGAAAGCGGGGGGGTACAATGAGCAGTTCTTC
d_call: NA; clone_size: NA; j_call: TRBJ1-2; v_call: TRBV5-3; cdr3_aa: CARRPGHLIYGYTF; cdr3_nt: TGTGCCAGACGACCAGGGCATTTGATATATGGCTACACCTTC
d_call: TRBD1; clone_size: NA; j_call: TRBJ2-1; v_call: TRBV6-1; cdr3_aa: CASSRQGSYNEQFF; cdr3_nt: TGTGCCAGCAGCCGACAGGGAAGCTACAATGAGCAGTTCTTC
d_call: NA; clone_size: NA; j_call: TRBJ1-2; v_call: TRBV10-3; cdr3_aa: CAISDYRDQGYTF; cdr3_nt: TGTGCCATCAGTGATTACAGGGATCAAGGCTACACCTTC
d_call: NA; clone_size: NA; j_call: TRBJ1-5; v_call: TRBV4-1; cdr3_aa: CASSQLVGNQPQHF; cdr3_nt: TGCGCCAGCAGCCAATTGGTAGGCAATCAGCCCCAGCATTTT
d_call: NA; clone_size: once; j_call: TRBJ1-5; v_call: TRBV6-5; cdr3_aa: CASSYVYEGNQPQHF; cdr3_nt: TGTGCCAGCAGTTACGTGTACGAGGGCAATCAGCCCCAGCATTTT
d_call: NA; clone_size: NA; j_call: TRBJ1-6; v_call: TRBV4-1; cdr3_aa: CASSQGQAPSPLHF; cdr3_nt: TGCGCCAGCAGCCAAGGACAGGCCCCCTCACCCCTCCACTTT
d_call: TRBD1; clone_size: once; j_call: TRBJ1-2; v_call: TRBV27; cdr3_aa: CASSLSTGGGYGYTF; cdr3_nt: TGTGCCAGCAGTTTATCTACAGGGGGCGGTTATGGCTACACCTTC
d_call: NA; clone_size: NA; j_call: TRBJ1-2; v_call: TRBV27; cdr3_aa: CASSTIQGPGGYGYTF; cdr3_nt: TGTGCCAGCAGTACAATCCAGGGTCCCGGGGGATATGGCTACACCTTC
d_call: TRBD1; clone_size: NA; j_call: TRBJ1-2; v_call: TRBV7-9; cdr3_aa: CASSPPDRGRGYTF; cdr3_nt: TGTGCCAGCAGCCCCCCAGACAGGGGGCGAGGCTACACCTTC
d_call: NA; clone_size: few; j_call: TRBJ1-5; v_call: TRBV6-4; cdr3_aa: CASSDSPGEQPQHF; cdr3_nt: TGTGCCAGCAGTGACTCCCCAGGGGAACAGCCCCAGCATTTT
d_call: NA; clone_size: few; j_call: TRBJ1-5; v_call: TRBV7-2; cdr3_aa: CASGQLNQPQHF; cdr3_nt: TGTGCCAGCGGACAGCTCAATCAGCCCCAGCATTTT
d_call: TRBD1; clone_size: NA; j_call: TRBJ2-3; v_call: TRBV6-5; cdr3_aa: CASSSTGGIFDTQYF; cdr3_nt: TGTGCCAGCAGTTCGACAGGGGGTATTTTTGATACGCAGTATTTT
d_call: TRBD1; clone_size: NA; j_call: TRBJ2-2; v_call: TRBV9; cdr3_aa: CASSDTGAGELFF; cdr3_nt: TGTGCCAGCAGCGACACAGGGGCCGGGGAGCTGTTTTTT
d_call: TRBD1; clone_size: NA; j_call: TRBJ1-3; v_call: TRBV15; cdr3_aa: CATSNPTGDAGNTIYF; cdr3_nt: TGTGCCACCAGCAACCCAACAGGGGATGCTGGAAACACCATATATTTT
d_call: TRBD1; clone_size: NA; j_call: TRBJ1-2; v_call: TRBV6-4; cdr3_aa: CASSVDPGQGASGYTF; cdr3_nt: TGTGCCAGCAGTGTCGACCCGGGACAGGGGGCGAGTGGCTACACCTTC
d_call: TRBD1; clone_size: NA; j_call: TRBJ1-5; v_call: TRBV5-8; cdr3_aa: CASSLVGTGALGQPQHF; cdr3_nt: TGTGCCAGCAGCTTGGTAGGGACAGGGGCGTTGGGTCAGCCCCAGCATTTT
d_call: TRBD1; clone_size: NA; j_call: TRBJ1-1; v_call: TRBV5-4; cdr3_aa: CASSLRQGVNTEAFF; cdr3_nt: TGTGCCAGCAGCCTAAGACAGGGGGTAAACACTGAAGCTTTCTTT
d_call: NA; clone_size: NA; j_call: TRBJ2-1; v_call: TRBV29-1; cdr3_aa: CSGADRYNEQFF; cdr3_nt: TGCAGCGGAGCCGACAGATACAATGAGCAGTTCTTC
d_call: NA; clone_size: few; j_call: TRBJ2-5; v_call: TRBV27; cdr3_aa: CASSPRYQETQYF; cdr3_nt: TGTGCCAGCAGCCCCAGGTACCAAGAGACCCAGTACTTC
d_call: NA; clone_size: NA; j_call: TRBJ1-2; v_call: TRBV18; cdr3_aa: CASSQRGLGYTF; cdr3_nt: TGTGCCAGCTCACAGCGGGGATTGGGCTACACCTTC
d_call: NA; clone_size: NA; j_call: TRBJ1-1; v_call: TRBV9; cdr3_aa: CASSVGENTEAFF; cdr3_nt: TGTGCCAGCAGCGTAGGAGAGAACACTGAAGCTTTCTTT
d_call: TRBD1; clone_size: NA; j_call: TRBJ2-5; v_call: TRBV7-9; cdr3_aa: CASSLPGGEETQYF; cdr3_nt: TGTGCCAGCAGCTTGCCAGGGGGAGAAGAGACCCAGTACTTC
d_call: NA; clone_size: NA; j_call: TRBJ1-4; v_call: TRBV4-1; cdr3_aa: CASRPIGQRDEKLFF; cdr3_nt: TGCGCCAGCAGACCAATCGGACAGCGTGATGAAAAACTGTTTTTT